The entry below gives a single TCR beta chain sequence along with its context. Its antigen is still unknown. Per-base qualities were not stored, and no clone one base away is much larger. The source of the sample is a study of cytomegalovirus exposure and HLA in healthy donors (dated by TCRdb to the late 2010s). Looking at the study overall: In an earlier analysis of fewer than 750 of the donors, 250 to 350 Gb of sequence data and some 100 million unique TCR beta sequences from about 190 million T cells were reported. Rather than drawing on any new phenotypic data, the later analysis identified candidate immune exposures from TCR beta sequences and the way those sequences occurred across donors. HLA typing included class I and class II loci at four-digit resolution. The study profiled the T cell repertoires of about 640 subjects by immunosequencing and related them to cytomegalovirus serostatus. A later analysis re-examined previously published TCR beta repertoires from more than 650 donors and added high-resolution HLA genotyping to investigate patterns of TCR occurrence. Typing coverage differed by locus: A, B, C, DRB1 and DQB1 were typed in about 620-630 donors, DQA1 in about 500, DPA1 in some 600, and DPB1 in 450 to 490. An early release that covered about 600 HLA-typed donors contained about 290 gigabases of sequencing data and 80 million or so unique TCR sequences. Among the roughly 400 genotyped donors, approximately 82% belonged to the genetic ancestry cluster associated with self-reported Caucasian donors. Donor age, sex, ethnicity and CMV serostatus were compiled together with the repertoire data. The aim of the study was to test whether cataloging public T cell receptors could identify signatures of past pathogen exposure. Every repertoire in the discovery cohort had been generated on one and the same sequencing platform. An earlier analysis of 500 to 750 of the donors applied high-throughput TCR beta sequencing to assess whether each TCR beta V gene segment acted as functional or pseudogenic. Because of strong linkage in the cohort, a handful of DR-DQ haplotypes were treated as single units for association and clustering. A later genetic analysis took genome-wide SNP genotypes for 398 of the 666 donors and used that subset as a discovery cohort. A separate validation cohort of about 110 different subjects was used in addition to the 666-subject first cohort. The study combined high-throughput TCR immunosequencing, statistical association of individual TCRs with disease status, and machine learning to predict cytomegalovirus infection status. On average, roughly 240,000 unique TCR beta nucleotide sequences were sequenced per donor among a few hundred genotyped donors of the cohort, with approximately 18% of those sequences being non-productive. The research as a whole found: The cohort was sequenced for TCR beta chains only, and without alpha or paired-chain data the features that could be detected were limited. A later analysis found that TCR association rates varied across HLA loci, with DRB1 alleles showing the most associated TCRs and HLA-C alleles the fewest. Most TCR sequences were seen in very few donors, while some public TCRs were found in many individuals. In vitro tests confirmed that a few of the cytomegalovirus-associated TCR beta chains recognize cytomegalovirus antigens. A group of highly shared sequence variants was considered likely to be a technical artifact of the sequencing pipeline. A further reported finding was that TCR beta sequences accurately predicted the HLA-A and HLA-B alleles for most subjects in the first cohort. Strong co-occurrence of HLA alleles, especially DR and DQ, made assigning TCR associations to individual alleles difficult. Most CMV-associated TCR beta chains appeared to be HLA-restricted in a later analysis, and the HLA associations seemed to be driven largely by CMV exposure. Correlated functional status among segregating V segments might reflect linkage disequilibrium, but an unknown experimental factor could not be ruled out. The authors suggested that the approach could potentially be generalized to other disease states and immunological phenotypes. Immune exposure information for the cohort was limited to CMV serostatus. In the study, 150 to 200 TCR beta chains were listed as associated with cytomegalovirus. A later analysis associated 16,951 TCR beta sequences with specific HLA alleles at a false discovery rate of 0.05. An earlier analysis of approximately 540 of the donors showed that most TCR beta V segments appeared in productive rearrangements either about 87% or about 30% of the time, which broadly matched IMGT annotations. The classifier was reported to diagnose cytomegalovirus status with high specificity and sensitivity in both the original cohort and the validation cohort. A later genetic analysis associated a missense DCLRE1C variant with V-gene and J-gene trimming of TCR beta chains, and an independent cohort replicated the association. A later genetic analysis reported fewer N-insertions in productive TCRs among donors in an Asian-associated ancestry cluster than the roughly 700-donor mean. Roughly uniform sequencing depth across donors was assumed in presence/absence analyses, although this assumption may not hold. Because HLA typing was unavailable for some donors at each locus, only the typed subset was used in association tests. A later analysis found that HLA-associated TCR beta chains were more clonally expanded and had lower generation probabilities than equally common non-associated chains. The earlier analysis of approximately 590 of the donors excluded roughly 17 rarely observed V segments, including chromosome 9 orphons, because counts were too low. A later analysis reported that several top co-occurrence clusters appeared linked to parvovirus B19, influenza, CMV and Epstein-Barr virus.

The cohort comprised around 690 healthy bone marrow donors. All cohort members were sampled while nominally healthy, although unrecorded immune exposures were likely present. The donor tested CMV seronegative and was one of the 352 seronegative cohort members. A peripheral blood sample was provided by each donor, and peripheral blood mononuclear cells were used for TCR beta sequencing. Genomic DNA extraction from the blood cell samples was performed with the Qiagen DNeasy Blood Extraction Kit. Library creation used the immunoSEQ multiplex PCR assay. For the multiplex PCR, a mixture combining 60 forward primers for TCR Vbeta segments and 13 reverse primers for TCR Jbeta segments was used. Amplification of the CDR3 region of rearranged TCR beta genes was performed with a multiplex PCR assay on genomic DNA. Amplified TCR beta libraries were sequenced as 87-base-pair reads on the Illumina HiSeq System. The original pipeline was this. Across the 670 or so repertoires, a later analysis counted 80 million or so unique TCR beta chains, roughly 11 million of which were shared by at least two donors. A nearest-neighbor algorithm error-corrected the raw reads and collapsed the reads into unique sequences, merging closely related sequences to remove PCR and sequencing errors. V, D and J gene segments were assigned by aligning CDR3 sequences to IMGT reference sequences. Each retained sequence needed at least a six-nucleotide match to both a V gene segment and a J gene segment. A rearrangement counted as productive if the CDR3 had no stop codons and remained in frame with V and J, and every other rearrangement counted as non-productive. CDR3 was defined according to IMGT convention as the region running from the second conserved V-encoded cysteine to the conserved J-encoded phenylalanine. The earlier analysis of about 530 of the donors excluded any sequence lacking an unambiguous match to a single V gene segment. An earlier analysis of roughly 590 of the donors called V segments functional above 56.7% productive rearrangements and segregating when the between-donor standard deviation exceeded 5%. A statistical classification framework was built to diagnose cytomegalovirus status from the catalog of TCR beta chain sequences. In a later analysis, V and J genes were assigned by comparing TCR nucleotide sequences against IMGT/GENE-DB human TR gene sequences. In a later analysis, CDR3 sequences and most-parsimonious VDJ recombination scenarios were assigned using the TCRdist pipeline. A later analysis defined each TCR beta chain by its CDR3 amino acid sequence plus V-gene family, and excluded reads lacking a unique V-gene family. A later analysis removed 500 to 650 highly shared, low-generation-probability nucleotide sequences to deal with suspected cross-contamination and a sequencing artifact. A later analysis calculated a clonal expansion index for each public chain from normalized within-repertoire ranks of inferred template counts. In a later analysis, generation probabilities were computed with a VDJ recombination model fitted to out-of-frame rearrangements, and the resulting probabilities were checked against IGoR. A later analysis scored TCR-TCR, TCR-HLA and TCR-CMV co-occurrence with hypergeometric tests, applying a repertoire-size bias correction to TCR pairs. To estimate false discovery rates, a later analysis permuted the HLA or CMV assignments 20 times. In a later analysis, co-occurring TCRs were grouped using DBSCAN, and TCRdist sequence similarity was added for clustering within HLA-allele-positive subsets. Repertoires with fewer than 30,000 or more than 120,000 public chains were left out of co-occurrence clustering, as were four to six repertoires with anomalous nucleotide sharing. TCRdb holds this immuneACCESS table with in-frame rearrangements only. Some clones are missing; in checked studies, unresolved V genes explain under half, and the rest has no known cause. V and J calls and clone size come straight from that table; D and trimming were deduced from the DNA. In this sample the table shows about 120,000 clones, 75% to 85% of which occur a single time. The biggest ten clones account for about 2.6% of the sample.

The source of this sequence is a man aged 30 to 45 in good health and CMV-seronegative. Sequenced material: PBMCs.

The CDR3 sequence is CASSFGTGEELFTYGYTF. The nucleotide sequence is TGTGCCAGCAGCTTCGGGACAGGGGAAGAACTGTTTACCTATGGCTACACCTTC. Recombination connected TRBV7-9 to TRBJ1-2, with TRBD1 identical over 10 junction bases. Looking up the germline V gene (reference sequence) yields CDR1 SEHNR and CDR2 FQNEAQ. Taken from cysteine to phenylalanine, the CDR3 has 18 residues. CDR3 DNA only is kept here, 54 bases in frame from base 1. Unmatched junction bases come to 14, with V trimmed by 3 bases and J by 4 bases.